One and the same sample provided the 27 T cell receptor beta chains below, sequenced in a study of CD8+CD57+ T cells in acquired aplastic anemia. An expansion of CD8+CD57+ cells by flow cytometry had been shown in patients chosen for sequencing. Genomic DNA provided the template from which TCR beta VDJ and CDR3 profiles were obtained. MiXCR, run by TCRdb on the reads, gives a single entry per CDR3 protein. The table has more than 150,000 distinct CDR3 sequences, 48% seen once. The sequenced sample was sorted CD4+, CD8+, or CD8+CD57+ T cells (not recorded which) from PBMCs. The receptors shown here come from a human donor with aplastic anemia.

This clonotype appeared many times. The chain is built from TRBV6-1 and TRBJ1-3; D uncertain. The germline V gene has CDR1 MNHNS and CDR2 SASEGT. The CDR3 is made up of 14 amino acids. Trimming left V 5 bases short and J 0 bases short, with 8 bases between. The CDR3 reads CASSPFRSGNTIYF. In nucleotides, the CDR3 is TGTGCCAGCAGTCCCTTTCGCTCTGGAAACACCATATATTTT.

This chain joins TRBV6-4 and TRBJ2-3, with D hard to call. This CDR3 region has 13 residues. Germline V CDR1 and CDR2: MRHNA, SNTAGT. Deletions cut 4 bases from V and 2 bases from J, with 7 bases between. In DNA, the CDR3 is TGTGCCAGCAGTGTCGAGTTCACAGATACGCAGTATTTT. Translated: CASSVEFTDTQYF.

This clonotype came up many times. The chain has TRBV2 and TRBJ2-5; D is perhaps TRBD1 or TRBD2 (6 bases each). The germline CDR1 and CDR2 sequences are SNHLY and FYNNEI. Trimming stripped 5 bases from V and 6 bases from J, with 16 bases between. The CDR3 is 14 residues long. The CDR3, as DNA: TGTGCCAGCAGTACCTTGGGGGGCGGACAGACCCAGTACTTC. It specifies CASSTLGGGQTQYF. Full variable domain (outside the CDR3, taken from reference TRBV2 and TRBJ2-5): EPEVTQTPSHQVTQMGQEVILRCVPISNHLYFYWYRQILGQKVEFLVSFYNNEISEKSEIFDDQFSVERPDGSNFTLKIRSTKLEDSAMYFCASSTLGGGQTQYFGPGTRLLVL.

This rearrangement joins TRBV10-3 to TRBJ2-7, with 8 bases matching TRBD1. CDR1 is ENHRY, CDR2 SYGVKD, per germline. The CDR3 has 12 residues. Trimming at V came to 4 bases and at J to 7 bases, leaving 3 bases not matched to a gene. The DNA of the CDR3 is TGTGCCATCAGTGTGACAGGGGAAGAGCAGTACTTC. Its protein is CAISVTGEEQYF.

This clonotype was observed many times. This chain uses TRBV5-1 with TRBJ1-1; TRBD1 matches 7 bases. CDR3 size: 14 residues. J was trimmed by 2 bases and V by 8 bases; bases with no gene match: 9. Germline V gives CDR1 SGHRS, CDR2 YFSETQ. The CDR3 here is CASGAGGGNTEAFF. CDR3 DNA: TGCGCCAGTGGGGCAGGGGGGGGCAACACTGAAGCTTTCTTT.

As for this clonotype: Just one base apart from a much larger clone, this may be a read error. The chain employs TRBV6-1 and TRBJ2-2, with 8 positions matching TRBD2. There are 14 residues in the CDR3. The germline CDR1 and CDR2 sequences are MNHNS and SASEGT. Here the CDR3 reads CVSSPDGGAGELFF. The CDR3 DNA sequence: TGTGTCAGCAGTCCCGACGGGGGGGCCGGGGAGCTGTTTTTT.

This clonotype has just a few counts. V and J are TRBV10-3 and TRBJ1-2; tentatively, D is TRBD1 (5 bases). V was trimmed by 2 bases and J by 0 bases, leaving 25 bases between them. The CDR3 length is 20 residues. CDR1 ENHRY and CDR2 SYGVKD come from the germline V gene. The CDR3 coding sequence is TGTGCCATCAGTGAGATCAGCGGCGCGGGGCTACAAACTACTAACTATGGCTACACCTTC. Protein product: CAISEISGAGLQTTNYGYTF.

This clonotype showed up many times. This rearrangement joins TRBV5-7 to TRBJ2-5; D perhaps matches TRBD1 (6 bases). TRBV5-7 is classed as an ORF, of uncertain function. V dropped 0 bases and J dropped 3 bases, with 30 bases sitting between them. This CDR3 is 21 amino acids long. CDR3: CASSLAYAQGRESELKETQYF. Written as DNA, the CDR3 is TGTGCCAGCAGCTTGGCCTACGCGCAGGGGCGAGAGTCCGAACTTAAAGAGACCCAGTACTTC.

Many counts were recorded for this clonotype. This chain joins TRBV9 and TRBJ1-1; maybe TRBD1 (5 bases). The germline V gene has CDR1 SGDLS and CDR2 YYNGEE. The CDR3 length is 14 residues. V lost 4 bases, J lost 4 bases, and 14 bases lay in between. CDR3 DNA: TGTGCCAGCAGCCCACAGGACCGGCGCACTGAAGCTTTCTTT. It encodes CASSPQDRRTEAFF.

The table lists this clonotype with many counts. V is TRBV7-2 and J is TRBJ1-2; 8 nucleotides line up with TRBD1. V gave up 1 base and J gave up 4 bases; unmatched junction bases: 5. Germline V gives CDR1 SGHTA, CDR2 FQGNSA. This CDR3 spans 15 amino acids. CDR3 amino acids: CASSLGGQGGYGYTF. The CDR3 nucleotides read TGTGCCAGCAGCTTAGGTGGACAGGGCGGCTATGGCTACACCTTC.

As concerns this clonotype: One end of the junction fails to match germline, which may point to a read error. DNA of the CDR3: TGCAGTGCTAGAGATCGTTATACCGGGACAGGCATCTTT. Amino acids: CSARDRYTGTGIF. The rearrangement links TRBV20-1 to TRBJ1-6, with 8 positions matching TRBD1. The CDR3 loop spans 13 amino acids. The germline gives CDR1 DFQATT, CDR2 SNEGSKA (reference sequence).

For this clonotype: A clone one base away is much larger, so this may be a read error. The chain joins TRBV7-9 to TRBJ2-3; 8 bases line up with TRBD1. There are 14 residues in the CDR3. Germline lookup yields CDR1 SEHNR and CDR2 FQNEAQ (reference sequence). Germline trimming cut 3 bases from V and 5 bases from J; bases unmatched to any gene: 4. This CDR3 is CASSLGQEVDTQYF. The CDR3 bases are TGTGCCAGCAGCTTGGGACAGGAGGTAGATACGCAGTATTTT.

This clonotype was seen repeatedly, ten times or more. The chain employs TRBV9 and TRBJ2-1, with unresolved D. Germline assignment: CDR1 SGDLS and CDR2 YYNGEE. This CDR3 is built from 15 residues. V shed 4 bases and J shed 1 base, with 12 bases lying between them. The CDR3 coding sequence is TGTGCCAGCAGCCCCCAGGACGGATCCTACAATGAGCAGTTCTTC. As protein: CASSPQDGSYNEQFF.

This chain links TRBV20-1 with TRBJ1-1, with TRBD1 matching over 10 bases. Germline V CDR1 and CDR2: DFQATT, SNEGSKA (reference sequence). V was clipped by 5 bases and J by 0 bases; unmatched bases: 6. The CDR3 is 15 residues long. CDR3 in DNA: TGCAGTGCTCGGGACAGGGGTGTCATGAACACTGAAGCTTTCTTT. Amino acids: CSARDRGVMNTEAFF.

This clonotype was detected a few times. The CDR3 protein is CASSSPGRNTEAFF. The CDR3 DNA reads as TGTGCCAGCAGTTCCCCGGGCAGGAACACTGAAGCTTTCTTT. The chain employs TRBV27 and TRBJ1-1, with D unclear. Trimming cost V 4 bases and J 1 base, with 10 bases left between them. The CDR3 sequence is 14 residues long. CDR1 and CDR2 (germline): MNHEY, SMNVEV (reference sequence).

This clonotype appeared a few times. This rearrangement joins TRBV15 to TRBJ1-1, with D possibly being TRBD1 or TRBD2 (6 bases each). The assigned J gene may be wrong: the sequence end matches TRBJ2-2 better. The CDR3 has 16 amino acids. Germline V gene lookup returns CDR1 LNHNV and CDR2 YYDKDF (reference sequence). The CDR3 here is CATSRDPGGGPGELFF. The CDR3 DNA sequence: TGTGCCACCAGCAGAGATCCGGGTGGGGGGCCCGGGGAGCTGTTTTTT.

The V and J genes are TRBV29-1 and TRBJ1-2; D remains unclear. CDR1 and CDR2 from the germline V gene are SQVTM and ANQGSEA. The germline V and J ends were trimmed by 5 bases and 6 bases, with 13 bases remaining between them. The CDR3 spans 12 residues. The CDR3 is CSVFRVRDGYTF. CDR3 sequence (DNA): TGCAGCGTTTTTCGGGTCCGAGATGGCTACACCTTC. Looking up the rest from reference TRBV29-1 and TRBJ1-2 gives the full variable domain: SAVISQKPSRDICQRGTSLTIQCQVDSQVTMMFWYRQQPGQSLTLIATANQGSEATYESGFVIDKFPISRPNLTFSTLTVSNMSPEDSSIYLCSVFRVRDGYTFGSGTRLTVV.

This clonotype was detected many times. The rearrangement uses TRBV14 and TRBJ2-3, with a tentative D call TRBD2 (5 bases). Looked up from germline, CDR1 is SGHDN and CDR2 is FVKESK. The ends were cut back, 5 bases at V and 3 bases at J, with 15 bases in the middle. The CDR3 runs to 15 residues. This CDR3 reads CASSKAGRGTDTQYF. Written as DNA, the CDR3 is TGTGCCAGCAGCAAGGCAGGTCGGGGTACAGATACGCAGTATTTT. The full variable domain, its missing parts supplied by reference TRBV14 and TRBJ2-3, is EAGVTQFPSHSVIEKGQTVTLRCDPISGHDNLYWYRRVMGKEIKFLLHFVKESKQDESGMPNNRFLAERTGGTYSTLKVQPAELEDSGVYFCASSKAGRGTDTQYFGPGTRLTVL.

Of note for this clonotype: This may stem from a read error, because a much larger clone lies one nucleotide away. This chain uses TRBV2 with TRBJ2-3, with D maybe TRBD2 (5 bases). CDR3 length equals 15 residues. V was clipped by 6 bases and J by 8 bases, with 21 bases between them. Germline CDR1 and CDR2: SNHLY and FYNNEI. The CDR3 sequence: CASSRRTPREGTQYF. CDR3 bases: TGTGCCAGCAGCCGCAGGACCCCACGGGAAGGTACGCAGTATTTT.

In this sample, this clonotype turned up many times. The chain recombines TRBV29-1 with TRBJ2-7; TRBD1 aligns across 10 bases. Trimming at V came to 5 bases and at J to 2 bases, leaving 6 bases not matched to a gene. The CDR3 contains 14 residues. The germline V gene has CDR1 SQVTM and CDR2 ANQGSEA. CDR3 bases: TGCAGCGTTAACGGACAGGGGGTAACCTACGAGCAGTACTTC. It is translated as CSVNGQGVTYEQYF.

The V call is TRBV2, the J call TRBJ2-5; TRBD1 matches at 12 bases. In germline, CDR1 is SNHLY, CDR2 FYNNEI. The CDR3 has 14 amino acids. V shed 7 bases, J shed 4 bases, and the junction held 4 bases outside the gene matches. CDR3 amino acids: CASTRDRGRETQYF. As DNA, the CDR3 is TGTGCCAGCACCCGGGACAGGGGGCGAGAGACCCAGTACTTC.

This clonotype turned up a few times. The chain links TRBV7-3 to TRBJ2-5; no clear D. V was cut by 5 bases and J by 5 bases, with 12 bases left in between. The length of the CDR3 is 13 residues. CDR1 and CDR2 (germline): SGHTA, FQGTGA. CDR3 sequence reads: CASSISTSETQYF. As DNA, the CDR3 is TGTGCCAGCAGCATTAGCACGAGCGAGACCCAGTACTTC.

The genes are TRBV9 and TRBJ1-2; D is possibly TRBD1 (5 bases). The CDR3 consists of 18 residues. The germline V gene has CDR1 SGDLS and CDR2 YYNGEE. With 0 bases removed from V and 1 base from J, the gap between germline ends came to 19 bases. CDR3 sequence: CASSVEIGLQGVNYGYTF. CDR3 bases: TGTGCCAGCAGCGTAGAAATTGGTCTCCAGGGAGTTAACTATGGCTACACCTTC. The full variable domain, completed using reference TRBV9 and TRBJ1-2, is DSGVTQTPKHLITATGQRVTLRCSPRSGDLSVYWYQQSLDQGLQFLIQYYNGEERAKGNILERFSAQQFPDLHSELNLSSLELGDSALYFCASSVEIGLQGVNYGYTFGSGTRLTVV.

The rearrangement links TRBV2 to TRBJ2-7, with TRBD2 identical over 7 bases. The CDR3 is 15 amino acids. The V gene end was trimmed by 7 bases and the J gene end by 7 bases; junction bases not matched to a gene: 16. Germline assignment: CDR1 SNHLY and CDR2 FYNNEI. CDR3 coding DNA: TGTGCCAGCACGCTAGCGGCGGTTACATCTACGGAGCAGTACTTC. This encodes CASTLAAVTSTEQYF.

This clonotype was detected many times. The rearrangement links TRBV10-3 to TRBJ2-2; D gene uncertain. The CDR3 has 15 amino acids. Germline lookup yields CDR1 ENHRY and CDR2 SYGVKD. Trimming left V 5 bases short and J 1 base short, with 11 bases between. The CDR3 bases are TGTGCCATCAGTAGGAAGGGTGTGAACACCGGGGAGCTGTTTTTT. It is translated as CAISRKGVNTGELFF.

This clonotype was detected a few times. The genes are TRBV3-1 and TRBJ2-2, with D possibly TRBD2 on 6 matching bases. The CDR3 loop spans 17 amino acids. Per the germline V gene, CDR1 is LGHDT and CDR2 is YNNKEL (reference sequence). Deletions cut 0 bases from V and 3 bases from J, with 14 bases between. CDR3: CASSQDQRVTYTGELFF. In nucleotides, the CDR3 is TGTGCCAGCAGCCAAGATCAGCGGGTTACGTACACCGGGGAGCTGTTTTTT.

This chain connects TRBV7-9 to TRBJ2-7; tentatively, D is TRBD2 (6 bases). Trimming stripped 1 base from V and 6 bases from J, with 13 bases between. Per the germline V gene, CDR1 is SEHNR and CDR2 is FQNEAQ (reference sequence). This CDR3 has 14 amino acids. CDR3 sequence (DNA): TGTGCCAGCAGCTTAGGTCGCGGGGAGGCCGAGCAGTACTTC. Protein product: CASSLGRGEAEQYF. Full variable domain (rest looked up from reference TRBV7-9 and TRBJ2-7): DTGVSQNPRHKITKRGQNVTFRCDPISEHNRLYWYRQTLGQGPEFLTYFQNEAQLEKSRLLSDRFSAERPKGSFSTLEIQRTEQGDSAMYLCASSLGRGEAEQYFGPGTRLTVT.